These T cell receptor beta chains were read from a single sample in a study of blood T cells in healthy people across ages. TCRdb reprocessed the 5' RACE reads via MiXCR and lists one record per CDR3 protein. The table records approximately 290,000 distinct CDR3 sequences, 25% to 30% of them present only once. Sequencing used blood. These receptors were collected from a woman aged 70-85 years in good health. CDR3s include the opening cysteine and the closing phenylalanine or tryptophan. A D gene is named only where the DNA matches it firmly. Rows may omit the clone size; those that give it use once, few, many or a size class.

d_call	clone_size	v_call	j_call	cdr3_nt	cdr3_aa
TRBD1	-	TRBV6-1	TRBJ1-1	TGTGCCAGCAGGACAGGGGGCGAGACTAAAGCTTTCTTT	CASRTGGETKAFF
-	-	TRBV19	TRBJ2-1	TGTGCCAGTAGTACAGGGACCAGGAGGGAGCAGTTCTTC	CASSTGTRREQFF
-	-	TRBV5-6	TRBJ2-7	TGTGCCAGCAGCTTGGCTGGTGGCAGGGTTGACGAGCAGTACTTC	CASSLAGGRVDEQYF
TRBD1	-	TRBV5-6	TRBJ1-1	TGTGCCAGCAGCTTTAACAGGGGAAGGACTGAAGCTTTCTTT	CASSFNRGRTEAFF
TRBD2	-	TRBV9	TRBJ2-5	TGTGCCAGCAGCGTAAGCACTAGCGTGGGCCAAGAGACCCAGTACTTC	CASSVSTSVGQETQYF
-	-	TRBV6-6	TRBJ1-4	TGTGCCAGCTACGGGGAGTATCTGGATGAAAAACTGTTTTTT	CASYGEYLDEKLFF
-	few	TRBV7-2	TRBJ2-2	TGTGTCAGCAGCCCCCGTCACGGGGAGCTGTTTTTT	CVSSPRHGELFF
-	few	TRBV5-1	TRBJ2-5	TGCGCCAGCAGCCCCTCTGGACGGGGGGCCCCAGGGGCCCAGTACTTC	CASSPSGRGAPGAQYF
-	-	TRBV28	TRBJ1-2	TGTGCCAGCAGTTCCGGGACACGCGGTTTCCACACCTTC	CASSSGTRGFHTF
TRBD1	-	TRBV7-2	TRBJ2-5	TGTGCCAGCAGCCGTGACAGGGCGTACCAAGAGACCCAGTACTTC	CASSRDRAYQETQYF
-	-	TRBV3-1	TRBJ1-1	TGTGCCAGCAGCCAACACACAGGAAACACTGAAGCTTTCTTT	CASSQHTGNTEAFF
-	once	TRBV6-2/TRBV6-3	TRBJ2-6	TGTGCCAGCAGATCTGACAGCAGTGGCGTCCTGACTTTC	CASRSDSSGVLTF
-	few	TRBV4-1	TRBJ1-3	TGCGCCAGCAGCCAAGTCGTCGGCAGTGGAAACACCATATATTTT	CASSQVVGSGNTIYF
TRBD2	few	TRBV20-1	TRBJ2-3	TGCAGTGCTAGAGATTTAGGGAGCGGGGTCACAGATACGCAGTATTTT	CSARDLGSGVTDTQYF
TRBD2	-	TRBV20-1	TRBJ2-1	TGCAGTGCTAGAGGGGGACTAGCTGGCGGTGAGCAGTTCTTC	CSARGGLAGGEQFF
-	many	TRBV11-2	TRBJ1-2	TGTGCCAGCAGCTTAGGTTGGGGGTATGGCTACACCTTC	CASSLGWGYGYTF
-	few	TRBV4-2	TRBJ2-1	TGTGCCAGCAGCCAAGATTCAACGGCCCAGTCGAATGAGCAGTTCTTC	CASSQDSTAQSNEQFF
-	many	TRBV5-1	TRBJ2-1	TGCGCCAGCAGCTTGGCGGTTATGGGTTACAATGAGCAGTTCTTC	CASSLAVMGYNEQFF
-	few	TRBV9	TRBJ2-3	TGTGCCAACAGCGTCGACACCCAGGCAGATACGCAGTATTTT	CANSVDTQADTQYF
-	few	TRBV7-2	TRBJ1-4	TGTGCCAGCAGCCCTCCGGGACGGAGTAATGAAAAACTGTTTTTT	CASSPPGRSNEKLFF
-	many	TRBV29-1	TRBJ1-2	TGCAGCGTTGAAGGATCTGAAGGCAACTCCTATGGCTACACCTTC	CSVEGSEGNSYGYTF
-	-	TRBV29-1	TRBJ2-7	TGCAGCGTTTCAGGGTTCTCCTACGAGCAGTACTTC	CSVSGFSYEQYF
-	-	TRBV7-2	TRBJ2-5	TGTGCCAGCAGCTTAGGGGGGGAGACGAGGGGGACCCAGTACTTC	CASSLGGETRGTQYF
-	-	TRBV25-1	TRBJ2-3	TGTGCCAGCAAGCAGAGAATCACAGATACGCAGTATTTT	CASKQRITDTQYF
-	-	TRBV29-1	TRBJ1-2	TGCAGCGCAAGAAACCCGGGGGATGGCTACACCTTC	CSARNPGDGYTF
-	few	TRBV14	TRBJ1-1	TGTGCCAGCAGCCACCCGAGGGCGGGGAGAACTGAAGCTTTCTTT	CASSHPRAGRTEAFF
-	-	TRBV7-2	TRBJ1-1	TGTGCCAGCAGCCGCTCCCAGGCCGGTAACACTGAAGCTTTCTTT	CASSRSQAGNTEAFF
TRBD2	-	TRBV28	TRBJ2-7	TGTGCCAGCAGTTCAAGCGGGAGTAGGGCCTACGAGCAGTACTTC	CASSSSGSRAYEQYF
TRBD1	-	TRBV9	TRBJ1-3	TGTGCCAGCAGCGCCTTGGGACAGGGGGCTGGAAACACCATATATTTT	CASSALGQGAGNTIYF
-	many	TRBV6-2/TRBV6-3	TRBJ1-1	TGTGCCAGCAGCTTTCAGGGTGGGAACACTGAAGCTTTCTTT	CASSFQGGNTEAFF
TRBD1	-	TRBV2	TRBJ2-2	TGTGCCAGCAGGCTCGGGACAGTGAACACCGGGGAGCTGTTTTTT	CASRLGTVNTGELFF
-	-	TRBV3-1	TRBJ2-5	TGTGCCAGCAGCCAAGTTGAGGGCAACCAGTACTTC	CASSQVEGNQYF
-	-	TRBV6-5	TRBJ2-4	TGTGCCAGCAGTTACTCGAACGCCAGGGAATCCTCGGCCAAAAACATTCAGTACTTC	CASSYSNARESSAKNIQYF
-	-	TRBV3-1	TRBJ1-2	TGTGCCAGCAGCCAAGAGTTTGGCTACACCTTC	CASSQEFGYTF
-	few	TRBV28	TRBJ2-3	TGTGCCAGCAGTTTTCCCCAGGGGCGAGGGGGAGAAGATACGCAGTATTTT	CASSFPQGRGGEDTQYF
-	-	TRBV6-2/TRBV6-3	TRBJ1-5	TGTGCCAGCAGTAGCGACAATCTTCAGCCCCAGCATTTT	CASSSDNLQPQHF
-	-	TRBV7-9	TRBJ1-2	TGTGCCAGCAGCGGTTCGCCATACGGCTACACCTTC	CASSGSPYGYTF
TRBD2	-	TRBV18	TRBJ2-3	TGTGCCAGCTCATTAGCGGGACCCACAGATACGCAGTATTTT	CASSLAGPTDTQYF
TRBD2	-	TRBV5-1	TRBJ2-1	TGCGCCAGCAGCTTGGTAACGGGGGGTGGCTCCTACAATGAGCAGTTCTTC	CASSLVTGGGSYNEQFF